Listed below are T cell receptor beta chains from one sample, sequenced in a study of regulatory T cells in long-lasting Graves disease. TCRdb reanalysed the multiplex PCR reads using MiXCR and keeps one entry per CDR3 protein. The table records 250,000 to 400,000 distinct CDR3 sequences, 15% to 20% of them present only once. The sample was peripheral blood mononuclear cells (PBMCs), taken at new diagnosis, from a patient treated with antithyroid drugs. These receptors originate from a female donor with Graves disease. Both conserved end residues are part of each CDR3. A D gene is named only where the DNA matches it firmly. For some rows the clone size is stated as once, few or many, or as a class when expanded; others skip it.

TRBD2,many,TRBV12-3/TRBV12-4,TRBJ2-1,CASSFPGLAGSYNEQFF,TGTGCCAGCAGTTTTCCCGGACTAGCAGGATCCTACAATGAGCAGTTCTTC
-,many,TRBV24-1,TRBJ2-1,CATIGGEYNEQFF,TGTGCCACCATCGGCGGGGAGTACAATGAGCAGTTCTTC
-,-,TRBV7-9,TRBJ2-1,CASSSQGLLRNEQFF,TGTGCCAGCAGCTCCCAGGGGCTTCTACGCAATGAGCAGTTCTTC
-,-,TRBV5-1,TRBJ1-5,CASSFLGGGNQPQHF,TGCGCCAGCAGCTTCCTCGGGGGTGGAAATCAGCCCCAGCATTTT
-,many,TRBV27,TRBJ2-3,CATTNTDTQYF,TGTGCCACCACGAACACAGATACGCAGTATTTT
TRBD1,-,TRBV12-3/TRBV12-4,TRBJ1-1,CASTPEGGYTEAFF,TGTGCCAGCACCCCGGAAGGGGGCTACACTGAAGCTTTCTTT
-,-,TRBV24-1,TRBJ2-1,CATENTNEQFF,TGTGCGACCGAAAACACCAATGAGCAGTTCTTC
-,many,TRBV12-3/TRBV12-4,TRBJ1-5,CASSLGVNQPQHF,TGTGCCAGCAGTCTCGGAGTGAATCAGCCCCAGCATTTT
-,few,TRBV6-4,TRBJ2-5,CASRARFPQGETQYF,TGTGCCAGCAGGGCCCGGTTCCCTCAGGGAGAGACCCAGTACTTC
-,few,TRBV5-1,TRBJ2-4,CASSLLGSVTGLAKNIQYF,TGCGCCAGCAGCTTGCTTGGGTCCGTGACAGGTCTAGCCAAAAACATTCAGTACTTC
TRBD1,-,TRBV12-3/TRBV12-4,TRBJ2-1,CASRIGQGEGYNEQFF,TGTGCCAGCAGGATCGGACAGGGCGAAGGATACAATGAGCAGTTCTTC
-,many,TRBV28,TRBJ2-2,CASSPAGFTGELFF,TGTGCCAGCAGTCCAGCAGGGTTCACCGGGGAGCTGTTTTTT
-,many,TRBV18,TRBJ2-4,CASSLRQTDLAKNIQYF,TGTGCCAGCTCACTCAGACAGACGGACCTAGCCAAAAACATTCAGTACTTC
-,-,TRBV2,TRBJ1-3,CASSPGFGNTIYF,TGTGCCAGCAGTCCCGGGTTCGGAAACACCATATATTTT
-,many,TRBV19,TRBJ2-3,CASGDYTDTQYF,TGTGCCAGTGGGGATTACACAGATACGCAGTATTTT
-,-,TRBV25-1,TRBJ1-2,CASSAGLGGGYTF,TGTGCCAGCAGTGCAGGCCTCGGCGGGGGCTACACCTTC
-,-,TRBV5-5,TRBJ2-1,CASSASVAGLSYNEQFF,TGCGCCAGCAGCGCCTCGGTCGCTGGGCTCTCCTACAATGAGCAGTTCTTC
-,many,TRBV28,TRBJ2-7,CASSFRASADEQYF,TGTGCCAGCAGTTTTAGGGCCTCGGCGGACGAGCAGTACTTC
-,few,TRBV18,TRBJ2-3,CASSPDHLTDTQYF,TGTGCCAGCTCACCGGACCATCTCACAGATACGCAGTATTTT
-,-,TRBV9,TRBJ2-2,CASSAGPPGTGELFF,TGTGCCAGCAGCGCCGGCCCGCCGGGGACCGGGGAGCTGTTTTTT
-,many,TRBV27,TRBJ2-3,CASSLRLTSDTQYF,TGTGCCAGCAGTTTGAGGCTTACATCAGATACGCAGTATTTT
-,many,TRBV6-5,TRBJ1-1,CASSYSKRWDTEAFF,TGTGCCAGCAGTTACTCTAAGCGGTGGGACACTGAAGCTTTCTTT
-,many,TRBV11-2,TRBJ2-7,CASSPRSEYEQYF,TGTGCCAGCAGCCCCAGGTCAGAATACGAGCAGTACTTC
-,many,TRBV24-1,TRBJ2-5,CATSDNDGIRPQYF,TGTGCCACCAGTGATAATGACGGGATCCGACCCCAGTACTTC
-,many,TRBV20-1,TRBJ2-5,CSARDKGETQYF,TGCAGTGCTAGAGATAAAGGGGAGACCCAGTACTTC
-,-,TRBV5-4,TRBJ2-1,CASSFARRDEQFF,TGTGCCAGCAGCTTCGCCCGGAGGGATGAGCAGTTCTTC
TRBD2,many,TRBV28,TRBJ2-7,CASLPGGGSSYEQYF,TGTGCCAGCCTGCCGGGGGGGGGAAGCTCCTACGAGCAGTACTTC
TRBD1,-,TRBV29-1,TRBJ1-1,CSVDKQGLNTEAFF,TGCAGCGTTGACAAACAGGGGTTGAACACTGAAGCTTTCTTT
TRBD1,many,TRBV10-3,TRBJ1-6,CAISGTVNSPLHF,TGTGCCATATCCGGGACAGTTAATTCACCCCTCCACTTT
-,many,TRBV6-5,TRBJ2-3,CASSYYPPDTQYF,TGTGCCAGCAGTTACTATCCCCCGGATACGCAGTATTTT
-,many,TRBV12-3/TRBV12-4,TRBJ2-5,CASSPPEGETQYF,TGTGCCAGCAGCCCGCCTGAGGGAGAGACCCAGTACTTC
-,-,TRBV7-9,TRBJ1-4,CASSLVKGTKEKLFF,TGTGCCAGCAGCTTAGTTAAGGGTACTAAGGAAAAACTGTTTTTT
-,many,TRBV27,TRBJ2-1,CASSKRRDSVEQFF,TGTGCCAGCTCTAAACGCCGGGACTCCGTTGAGCAGTTCTTC
-,once,TRBV12-3/TRBV12-4,TRBJ2-1,CASTVWAGVHNEQFF,TGTGCCAGTACCGTTTGGGCAGGGGTTCACAATGAGCAGTTCTTC
TRBD2,many,TRBV20-1,TRBJ2-1,CSARTSGRNNEQFF,TGCAGTGCCAGGACTAGCGGGAGGAACAATGAGCAGTTCTTC
-,many,TRBV19,TRBJ2-2,CASSVGRTNTGELFF,TGTGCCAGTAGTGTGGGACGGACTAACACCGGGGAGCTGTTTTTT
-,many,TRBV24-1,TRBJ2-3,CATSGIDTQYF,TGTGCCACCAGTGGTATAGATACGCAGTATTTT
-,many,TRBV29-1,TRBJ2-5,CSARTEKETQYF,TGCAGCGCCAGAACAGAAAAAGAGACCCAGTACTTC
TRBD2,many,TRBV5-1,TRBJ2-3,CASSLVVRETDTQYF,TGCGCCAGCAGCTTGGTTGTGCGGGAGACAGATACGCAGTATTTT
TRBD1,many,TRBV19,TRBJ2-3,CASRLTGTRDTQYF,TGTGCCAGTAGATTGACAGGGACAAGGGATACGCAGTATTTT
TRBD1,few,TRBV11-2,TRBJ2-7,CASSLVPADRAYEQYF,TGTGCCAGCAGCTTAGTCCCCGCGGACAGGGCCTACGAGCAGTACTTC
-,few,TRBV7-9,TRBJ2-3,CASSRRTATSTDTQYF,TGTGCCAGCAGCCGTCGGACTGCCACTAGCACAGATACGCAGTATTTT
-,many,TRBV29-1,TRBJ1-2,CSVEGQNSNYGYTF,TGCAGCGTTGAAGGCCAGAACTCTAACTATGGCTACACCTTC
-,many,TRBV18,TRBJ2-2,CASSPTHSSPELFF,TGTGCCAGCTCACCCACGCACTCCTCCCCGGAGCTGTTTTTT
TRBD2,many,TRBV12-3/TRBV12-4,TRBJ2-1,CASSLSGRAGDEQFF,TGTGCCAGCAGCCTTAGCGGGAGGGCCGGGGATGAGCAGTTCTTC
-,many,TRBV11-2,TRBJ1-6,CASSSRDTPFAPLHF,TGTGCCAGCAGCTCCCGGGACACTCCCTTCGCACCCCTCCACTTT
-,many,TRBV19,TRBJ1-1,CASSWPGGIKAFF,TGTGCCAGTAGCTGGCCGGGGGGGATAAAAGCTTTCTTT
-,-,TRBV28,TRBJ1-1,CASLQGIVNTEAFF,TGTGCCAGCCTTCAGGGGATCGTGAACACTGAAGCTTTCTTT
TRBD2,many,TRBV28,TRBJ2-7,CASTRRLLAGEQYF,TGTGCCAGCACCCGAAGATTACTAGCGGGTGAGCAGTACTTC
-,-,TRBV5-1,TRBJ2-2,CASGRGQPMGELFF,TGCGCCAGCGGAAGGGGCCAGCCCATGGGGGAGCTGTTTTTT
TRBD1,many,TRBV28,TRBJ2-7,CASSLRLGDRGDYEQYF,TGTGCCAGCAGTTTACGACTTGGTGACAGGGGGGACTACGAGCAGTACTTC